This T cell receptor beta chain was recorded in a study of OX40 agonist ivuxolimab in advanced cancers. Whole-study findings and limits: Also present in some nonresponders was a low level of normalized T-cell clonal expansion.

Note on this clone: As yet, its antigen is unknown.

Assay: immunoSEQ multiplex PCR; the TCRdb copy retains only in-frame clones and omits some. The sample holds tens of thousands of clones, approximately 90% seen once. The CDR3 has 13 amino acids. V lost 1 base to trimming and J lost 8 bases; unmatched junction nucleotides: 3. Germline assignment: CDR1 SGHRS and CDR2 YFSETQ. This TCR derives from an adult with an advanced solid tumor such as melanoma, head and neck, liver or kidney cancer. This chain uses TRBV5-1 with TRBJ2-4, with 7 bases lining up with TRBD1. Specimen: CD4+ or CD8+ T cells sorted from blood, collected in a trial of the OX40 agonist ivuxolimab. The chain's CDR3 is CASSLFQGDIQYF. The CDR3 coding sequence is TGCGCCAGCAGCTTGTTTCAGGGGGACATTCAGTACTTC.